The 11 T cell receptor beta chains presented below share a single source sample, sequenced in a study of cytomegalovirus exposure and HLA in healthy donors. The study ran its PCR with 60 Vbeta and 13 Jbeta primers. Assay: immunoSEQ multiplex PCR; the TCRdb copy retains only in-frame clones and omits some. The table records about 130,000 clones, 60% to 80% of them present only once. What was sequenced was PBMCs. These receptors came from a man aged 30 to 45 in good health and CMV-seronegative.

The CDR3 DNA is TGTGCCACCCTTGGGACTAGCGGGAACATTGAGCAGTTCTTC. Translating gives CATLGTSGNIEQFF. The chain has TRBV2 and TRBJ2-1, with 13 bases fitting TRBD2. This CDR3 region has 14 residues. Germline V gene lookup returns CDR1 SNHLY and CDR2 FYNNEI. Trimming took 10 bases from V and 9 from J; bases not matched to a gene: 9.

The gene calls are TRBV29-1 and TRBJ1-4; 10 nucleotides line up with TRBD1. This CDR3 has 16 residues. Germline lookup yields CDR1 SQVTM and CDR2 ANQGSEA. Trimming at V came to 7 bases and at J to 3 bases, leaving 11 bases not matched to a gene. DNA for the CDR3: TGCAGCGCCCGGACAGGGGGGAATAGGCCTAATGAAAAACTGTTTTTT. It yields the protein CSARTGGNRPNEKLFF.

The CDR3 coding sequence is TGTGCCAGCAGCTTGCGAAGACAGGGGGCAACTTACTCCTACGAGCAGTACTTC. Residues: CASSLRRQGATYSYEQYF. The chain carries TRBV5-4 and TRBJ2-7; TRBD1 matches at 10 bases. V was pared by 1 base and J by 0 bases, with 10 bases of the junction left unmatched. CDR3 size: 18 residues. In germline, CDR1 is SGHNT, CDR2 YYREEE (reference sequence).

This clone was detected only once. CDR3 in amino acids: CASSSVVAGAADTQYF. CDR3 DNA: TGTGCCAGCAGCTCGGTGGTAGCGGGAGCTGCAGATACGCAGTATTTT. The chain uses TRBV7-3 and TRBJ2-3, with 9 positions matching TRBD2. The ends lost 4 bases at V and 4 bases at J; junction bases unmatched: 9. This CDR3 comprises 16 residues. Germline-derived CDR1 and CDR2 are SGHTA and FQGTGA.

The V gene is TRBV18, the J gene TRBJ2-7, with 10 bases fitting TRBD2. CDR3 length equals 13 residues. CDR1 is KGHSH and CDR2 is LQKENI in the germline V gene. V lost 4 bases to trimming and J lost 9 bases; unmatched junction nucleotides: 6. For the CDR3, the DNA is TGTGCCAGCTCACTGCCTAGCGGGAGTGGGCAGTACTTC. Its translation is CASSLPSGSGQYF. Full variable domain (rest looked up from reference TRBV18 and TRBJ2-7): NAGVMQNPRHLVRRRGQEARLRCSPMKGHSHVYWYRQLPEEGLKFMVYLQKENIIDESGMPKERFSAEFPKEGPSILRIQQVVRGDSAAYFCASSLPSGSGQYFGPGTRLTVT.

This CDR3 reads CASAPDRRVTGLVHYEQYF. The CDR3 nucleotides read TGTGCCAGCGCCCCTGACAGAAGGGTTACGGGACTAGTTCACTACGAGCAGTACTTC. The chain carries TRBV2 and TRBJ2-7; TRBD2 aligns across 8 bases. The CDR3 has 19 residues. Per germline, CDR1 SNHLY and CDR2 FYNNEI. V lost 8 bases to trimming and J lost 3 bases; unmatched junction nucleotides: 24.

This CDR3 is CASSYVDSHEQYF. The CDR3 nucleotides read TGTGCCAGCAGTTACGTTGACAGCCACGAGCAGTACTTC. The genes are TRBV6-5 and TRBJ2-7; D may be TRBD1 (5 bases). The CDR3 sequence is 13 residues long. Trimming stripped 2 bases from V and 5 bases from J, with 10 bases between. Germline CDR1 and CDR2: MNHEY and SVGAGI.

This clone has only one observation. The rearrangement links TRBV5-1 to TRBJ2-7, with 7 bases that match TRBD2. Germline V gene data show CDR1 as SGHRS and CDR2 as YFSETQ. This CDR3 comprises 16 residues. The V segment lost 3 bases and the J segment 0 bases; nucleotides outside the gene matches: 9. The CDR3 region has the DNA TGCGCCAGCAGCTCGACGGCGGGAGCGCTCTCCTACGAGCAGTACTTC. Translating gives CASSSTAGALSYEQYF.

This clone has a handful of counts. The chain recombines TRBV2 with TRBJ2-3; TRBD2 agrees at 12 bases. With 6 bases clipped from V and 1 base from J, the junction kept 11 bases outside the gene matches. CDR1 and CDR2 (germline): SNHLY, FYNNEI. The CDR3 spans 18 residues. CDR3 nucleotides: TGTGCCAGCAGGGGTCGGCTAGCGGGAGGGTCCCGCACAGATACGCAGTATTTT. Protein: CASRGRLAGGSRTDTQYF.

Of note for this clone: At one end the junction does not follow the germline gene, possibly because of a read error. The rearrangement uses TRBV6-7 and TRBJ2-3; 9 bases line up with TRBD2. TRBV6-7 belongs to the ORF category, with a function that is uncertain. The CDR3 is made up of 14 amino acids. This chain's CDR3 is CDSSSQREAVTQYF. The CDR3 nucleotides read TGTGACAGCAGTTCCCAGCGGGAGGCGGTTACGCAGTATTTT.

The chain recombines TRBV2 with TRBJ2-7, with D possibly being TRBD1 (6 bases). There are 13 residues in the CDR3. V gave up 7 bases and J gave up 3 bases, with 13 bases separating them. CDR1 and CDR2 from the germline V gene are SNHLY and FYNNEI. The CDR3 loop reads CASTSWGHYEQYF. In DNA, the CDR3 is TGTGCCAGCACTTCCTGGGGGCACTACGAGCAGTACTTC.